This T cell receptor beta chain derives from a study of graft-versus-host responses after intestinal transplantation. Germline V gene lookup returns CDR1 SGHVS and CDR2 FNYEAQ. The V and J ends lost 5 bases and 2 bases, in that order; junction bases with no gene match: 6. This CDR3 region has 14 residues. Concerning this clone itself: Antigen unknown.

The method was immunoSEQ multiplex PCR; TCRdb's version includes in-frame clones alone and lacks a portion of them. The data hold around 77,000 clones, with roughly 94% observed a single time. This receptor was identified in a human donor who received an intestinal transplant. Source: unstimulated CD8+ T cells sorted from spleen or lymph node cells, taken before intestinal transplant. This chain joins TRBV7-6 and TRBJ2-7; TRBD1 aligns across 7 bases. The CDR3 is CASSRGTATYEQYF. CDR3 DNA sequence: TGTGCCAGCAGCCGTGGGACAGCAACCTACGAGCAGTACTTC.